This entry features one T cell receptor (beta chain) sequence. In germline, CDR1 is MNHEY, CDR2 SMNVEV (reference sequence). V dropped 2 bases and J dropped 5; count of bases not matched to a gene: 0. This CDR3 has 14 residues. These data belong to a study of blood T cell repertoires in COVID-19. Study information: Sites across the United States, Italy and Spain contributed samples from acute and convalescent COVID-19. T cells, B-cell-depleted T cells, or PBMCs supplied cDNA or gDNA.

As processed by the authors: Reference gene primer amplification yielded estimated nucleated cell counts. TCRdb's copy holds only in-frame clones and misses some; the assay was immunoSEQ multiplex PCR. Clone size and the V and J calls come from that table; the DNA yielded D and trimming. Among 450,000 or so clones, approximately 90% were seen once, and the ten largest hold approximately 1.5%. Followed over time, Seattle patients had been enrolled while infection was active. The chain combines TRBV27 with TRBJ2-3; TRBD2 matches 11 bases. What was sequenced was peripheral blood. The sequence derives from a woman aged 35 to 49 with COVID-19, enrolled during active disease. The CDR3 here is CASSLLAGGDTQYF. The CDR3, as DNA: TGTGCCAGCAGTTTACTAGCGGGAGGAGATACGCAGTATTTT.